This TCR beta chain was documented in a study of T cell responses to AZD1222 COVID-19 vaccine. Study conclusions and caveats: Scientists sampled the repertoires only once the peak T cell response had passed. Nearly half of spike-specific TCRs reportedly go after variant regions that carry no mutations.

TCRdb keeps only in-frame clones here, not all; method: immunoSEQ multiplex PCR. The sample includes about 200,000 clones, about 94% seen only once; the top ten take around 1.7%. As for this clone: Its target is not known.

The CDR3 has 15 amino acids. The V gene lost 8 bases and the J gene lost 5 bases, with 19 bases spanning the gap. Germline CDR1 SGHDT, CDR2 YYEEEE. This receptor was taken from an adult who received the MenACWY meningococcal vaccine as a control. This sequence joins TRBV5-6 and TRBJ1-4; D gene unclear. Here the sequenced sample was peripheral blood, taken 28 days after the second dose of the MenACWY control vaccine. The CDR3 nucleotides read TGTGCCAGTAAAAGAACCTTTGCGGGGAATGAAAAACTGTTTTTT. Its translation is CASKRTFAGNEKLFF.